The 8 T cell receptor beta chains in this list originate from one sample, sequenced in a study of T-cell memory formation after mild COVID-19. In TCRdb, the 5' RACE reads were re-called with MiXCR into one record per CDR3 protein. Of 450,000 to 650,000 distinct CDR3 sequences in the sample, about 20% are singletons; the top ten hold approximately 8.4%. Source material: PBMCs or a T cell subset sorted from them (not recorded which). Receptors originate from an adult woman who had mild COVID-19 (a few samples of this study predate the infection). Cell type and time point are not known.

This clonotype was seen a few times. V usage is TRBV12-3 or TRBV12-4 and J usage is TRBJ1-2; perhaps TRBD1 as D (5 bases). The germline V and J ends were trimmed by 1 base and 4 bases, with 10 bases remaining between them. The CDR3 sequence is 14 residues long. The CDR3 loop is CASSLDRQSYGYTF. Written as DNA, the CDR3 is TGTGCCAGCAGTTTAGATCGACAGAGCTATGGCTACACCTTC.

There are a few counts of this clonotype. The chain couples TRBV18 to TRBJ2-1; D is unresolved. The germline V gene has CDR1 KGHSH and CDR2 LQKENI. The length of the CDR3 is 13 residues. V lost 3 bases and J lost 5, with 8 bases in between. The CDR3 bases are TGTGCCAGCTCACCTGGGCTACACAATGAGCAGTTCTTC. Its translation is CASSPGLHNEQFF. Supplemented by reference TRBV18 and TRBJ2-1, the full variable domain reads NAGVMQNPRHLVRRRGQEARLRCSPMKGHSHVYWYRQLPEEGLKFMVYLQKENIIDESGMPKERFSAEFPKEGPSILRIQQVVRGDSAAYFCASSPGLHNEQFFGPGTRLTVL.

The rearrangement links TRBV19 to TRBJ2-1; D is unclear. Between the trimmed V and J ends, which lost 7 bases and 8 bases, there was a span of 15 bases. The CDR3 is 13 amino acids. Germline lookup yields CDR1 LNHDA and CDR2 SQIVND (reference sequence). The CDR3 is CASTPGSIYEQFF. The CDR3, as DNA: TGTGCCAGTACCCCAGGTTCCATATATGAGCAGTTCTTC. Complete variable domain (other parts from reference TRBV19 and TRBJ2-1): DGGITQSPKYLFRKEGQNVTLSCEQNLNHDAMYWYRQDPGQGLRLIYYSQIVNDFQKGDIAEGYSVSREKKESFPLTVTSAQKNPTAFYLCASTPGSIYEQFFGPGTRLTVL.

CDR3 loop: CASSLAQGYGETQYF. The CDR3 region has the DNA TGCGCCAGCAGCTTGGCGCAGGGCTATGGAGAGACCCAGTACTTC. V is TRBV5-1 and J is TRBJ2-5, with D possibly TRBD1 on 5 matching bases. The CDR3 totals 15 residues. With 0 bases removed from V and 4 bases from J, the gap between germline ends came to 13 bases. Germline CDR1 SGHRS, CDR2 YFSETQ. Supplemented by reference TRBV5-1 and TRBJ2-5, the full variable domain reads KAGVTQTPRYLIKTRGQQVTLSCSPISGHRSVSWYQQTPGQGLQFLFEYFSETQRNKGNFPGRFSGRQFSNSRSEMNVSTLELGDSALYLCASSLAQGYGETQYFGPGTRLLVL.

The rearrangement uses TRBV7-9 and TRBJ2-5; 9 bases are a match to TRBD1. V lost 5 bases, J lost 2 bases, and 3 bases stayed unmatched. Germline CDR1 SEHNR, CDR2 FQNEAQ (reference sequence). The CDR3 is 14 amino acids. CDR3: CASSTQGAQETQYF. In DNA form, the CDR3 reads TGTGCCAGCAGCACACAGGGGGCACAAGAGACCCAGTACTTC.

This clonotype was counted a few times. The chain uses TRBV7-6 and TRBJ2-2; TRBD1 aligns across 7 bases. Unmatched junction bases numbered 18, after V lost 0 bases and J lost 2 bases. CDR3 length: 21 residues. From germline, CDR1 is SGHVS and CDR2 FNYEAQ. CDR3 region: CASSLAVGAVAGTANTGELFF. In nucleotides, the CDR3 is TGTGCCAGCAGCTTAGCGGTGGGGGCTGTAGCCGGGACAGCAAACACCGGGGAGCTGTTTTTT.

The chain couples TRBV20-1 to TRBJ1-2; D is perhaps TRBD1 (6 bases). Trimming took 0 bases from V and 1 from J, leaving 9 bases between them. Germline assignment: CDR1 DFQATT and CDR2 SNEGSKA (reference sequence). CDR3 length equals 14 residues. The CDR3 region is CSARDTGINYGYTF. As DNA, the CDR3 is TGCAGTGCTAGAGATACAGGGATTAACTATGGCTACACCTTC.

J is TRBJ2-2 and V is TRBV20-1, with D tentatively TRBD2 (7 bases). The CDR3 has 16 amino acids. The germline CDR1 and CDR2 sequences are DFQATT and SNEGSKA (reference sequence). Between the trimmed V and J ends, which lost 1 base and 0 bases, there was a span of 12 bases. CDR3 region: CSARGRGGANTGELFF. The CDR3 nucleotides are TGCAGTGCTAGAGGACGAGGGGGGGCGAACACCGGGGAGCTGTTTTTT.